Presented here are 28 T cell receptor beta chains from one specimen sequenced in a study of blood T cells in healthy people across ages. Together with a sample-barcoded 5' primer, a J-beta primer mix was included in a second PCR lasting roughly 6 to 12 cycles. TCRdb reanalysed the 5' RACE reads using MiXCR and keeps one entry per CDR3 protein. This table holds 650,000 to 900,000 distinct CDR3 sequences, under 80% found once. Sequenced sample: blood. The receptors originated from a man aged 25 to 40 in good health.

This clonotype has only a few counts. This chain connects TRBV20-1 to TRBJ2-4, with D uncertain. The germline V gene encodes CDR1 DFQATT and CDR2 SNEGSKA (reference sequence). The CDR3 extends over 14 amino acids. Trimming removed 5 bases at V and 0 bases at J, with 11 bases between. CDR3 amino acids: CSAALHLAKNIQYF. Here the CDR3 DNA reads TGCAGTGCTGCCCTTCATCTAGCCAAAAACATTCAGTACTTC.

This chain joins TRBV2 and TRBJ1-5, with unresolved D. The length of the CDR3 is 14 residues. The germline V gene has CDR1 SNHLY and CDR2 FYNNEI. V was pared by 6 bases and J by 0 bases, with 9 bases between. The CDR3 region has the DNA TGTGCCAGCAGGCGGAGGTATAGCAATCAGCCCCAGCATTTT. Its protein product is CASRRRYSNQPQHF.

CDR3: CASSWGQAEETQYF. For the CDR3, the DNA is TGCGCCAGCAGCTGGGGACAGGCTGAAGAGACCCAGTACTTC. This chain links TRBV5-1 with TRBJ2-5; 8 bases line up with TRBD1. V lost 3 bases, J lost 3 bases, and 4 bases stayed unmatched. Germline V gives CDR1 SGHRS, CDR2 YFSETQ. The CDR3 consists of 14 residues.

The table lists this clonotype with a count of one. V gene TRBV3-1 combines with J gene TRBJ2-7; TRBD1 matches at 7 bases. The CDR3 covers 16 residues. V was pared by 6 bases and J by 4 bases, with 15 bases of the junction left unmatched. The germline V gene encodes CDR1 LGHDT and CDR2 YNNKEL (reference sequence). CDR3 amino acids: CASSLRIETGRYEQYF. The CDR3 region has the DNA TGTGCCAGCAGTCTGAGAATCGAGACAGGGCGGTACGAGCAGTACTTC.

The gene calls are TRBV10-3 and TRBJ1-1; a possible D gene is TRBD1 (6 bases). CDR3 size: 14 residues. Germline-derived CDR1 and CDR2 are ENHRY and SYGVKD. Deletions cut 4 bases from V and 7 bases from J, with 16 bases between. The CDR3 loop reads CAISVGPGEDEAFF. Written as DNA, the CDR3 is TGTGCCATCAGTGTCGGTCCAGGGGAGGATGAAGCTTTCTTT.

This clonotype was counted between two and nine times. The chain carries TRBV25-1 and TRBJ2-7; D gene unclear. Looked up from germline, CDR1 is MGHDK and CDR2 is SYGVNS. The CDR3 extends over 11 amino acids. Trimming pared 6 bases from V and 6 bases from J, leaving 9 bases between. This CDR3 is CASREVFEQYF. CDR3 in DNA: TGTGCCAGCAGGGAAGTGTTCGAGCAGTACTTC.

This clonotype occurred a few times. This chain uses TRBV4-3 with TRBJ2-7, with TRBD2 as a possible D gene (6 bases). The V end was cut by 1 base, the J end by 3 bases, with 19 bases between. CDR1 is LGHNA and CDR2 is YSLEER in the germline V gene. The CDR3 has 17 amino acids. CDR3 protein: CASSQGSSAEGFYEQYF. CDR3 DNA: TGCGCCAGCAGCCAAGGGAGCAGCGCGGAGGGCTTCTACGAGCAGTACTTC.

This chain joins TRBV6-2 or TRBV6-3 and TRBJ2-3, with D tentatively TRBD1 (6 bases). The CDR3 runs to 16 residues. V dropped 0 bases and J dropped 5 bases, with 15 bases sitting between them. CDR1 and CDR2 from the germline V gene are MNHEY and SVGEGT. CDR3 amino acids: CASSYSGASTRDTQYF. The CDR3 DNA sequence: TGTGCCAGCAGTTACTCGGGGGCCTCGACGAGAGATACGCAGTATTTT.

The chain carries TRBV10-3 and TRBJ1-6; 7 bases fit TRBD1. The germline gives CDR1 ENHRY, CDR2 SYGVKD. The CDR3 consists of 14 residues. The V gene end was trimmed by 8 bases and the J gene end by 5 bases; junction bases not matched to a gene: 6. CDR3 nucleotides: TGTGCCATCGGGGGACAGAGCGATAATTCACCCCTCCACTTT. Translation gives CAIGGQSDNSPLHF.

This sequence joins TRBV20-1 and TRBJ2-4, with a weak D call TRBD1 (6 bases). The end of the DNA aligns better with TRBJ2-5, so the J call may be wrong. Looked up from germline, CDR1 is DFQATT and CDR2 is SNEGSKA (reference sequence). The CDR3 is 14 residues long. In nucleotides, the CDR3 is TGCAGTGCTTCCCGTCAGGGGCAAAAAGAGACCCAGTACTTC. Amino acids: CSASRQGQKETQYF.

This clonotype was seen a single time. V usage is TRBV9 and J usage is TRBJ2-1; the match to TRBD2 covers 8 bases. Germline lookup yields CDR1 SGDLS and CDR2 YYNGEE. V was clipped by 4 bases and J by 7 bases; unmatched bases: 19. The CDR3 is 18 amino acids. CDR3 region: CASSPSGGLVSVRNEQFF. The CDR3 DNA sequence: TGTGCCAGCAGCCCATCTGGGGGACTAGTAAGTGTAAGGAATGAGCAGTTCTTC.

J is TRBJ2-5 and V is TRBV11-2, with TRBD2 identical over 12 bases. Germline trimming cut 1 base from V and 4 bases from J; bases unmatched to any gene: 7. The CDR3 sequence is 17 residues long. Germline values: CDR1 SGHAT, CDR2 FQNNGV. CDR3 nucleotide sequence: TGTGCCAGCAGCTTAGCCCTAGCGGGGGGGCCCGTAGAGACCCAGTACTTC. Translating gives CASSLALAGGPVETQYF.

The V call is TRBV10-3, the J call TRBJ2-5; the match to TRBD2 covers 7 bases. V shed 11 bases, J shed 2 bases, and the junction held 11 bases outside the gene matches. CDR1 and CDR2 from the germline V gene are ENHRY and SYGVKD. CDR3 length: 14 amino acids. CDR3 in amino acids: CAASLRGLQETQYF. The CDR3 nucleotides read TGTGCCGCCTCACTGCGGGGGTTACAAGAGACCCAGTACTTC.

This clonotype was seen only a few times. DNA for the CDR3: TGCAGCGTTGAACGAAAATACGACTATGGCTACACCTTC. Protein sequence: CSVERKYDYGYTF. The chain has TRBV29-1 and TRBJ1-2; D unclear. Trimming left V 2 bases short and J 3 bases short, with 10 bases between. The CDR3 contains 13 residues. The V gene's germline CDR1 is SQVTM and CDR2 ANQGSEA.

V usage is TRBV10-3 and J usage is TRBJ1-6, with unresolved D. V shed 11 bases and J shed 8 bases, with 13 bases lying between them. Germline assignment: CDR1 ENHRY and CDR2 SYGVKD. CDR3 length equals 12 residues. CDR3 bases: TGTGCCCCCGGCGGAGGTGATTCACCCCTCCACTTT. Its translation is CAPGGGDSPLHF.

The chain couples TRBV6-2 or TRBV6-3 to TRBJ2-5; 8 bases are a match to TRBD1. The germline CDR1 and CDR2 sequences are MNHEY and SVGEGT. The CDR3 runs to 12 residues. V gave up 1 base and J gave up 11 bases; unmatched junction bases: 3. CDR3 protein: CASSYWRQGQYF. The CDR3, as DNA: TGTGCCAGCAGTTACTGGAGACAGGGGCAGTACTTC.

V and J are TRBV10-3 and TRBJ2-1; 10 nucleotides match TRBD2. With 2 bases clipped from V and 2 bases from J, the junction kept 3 bases outside the gene matches. The CDR3 is 16 residues long. From germline, CDR1 is ENHRY and CDR2 SYGVKD. CDR3 DNA: TGTGCCATCAGTGAGAAGCTAGCGGGGGCCTACAATGAGCAGTTCTTC. Translating it yields CAISEKLAGAYNEQFF.

The rearrangement joins TRBV10-3 to TRBJ2-2; 11 nucleotides match TRBD2. The V gene's germline CDR1 is ENHRY and CDR2 SYGVKD. This CDR3 has 15 amino acids. Losses at the gene ends were 11 bases for V and 1 base for J; bases not matched to a gene: 6. CDR3 sequence reads: CASTSGGLNTGELFF. The CDR3, as DNA: TGTGCCTCCACTAGCGGGGGCCTGAACACCGGGGAGCTGTTTTTT.

This clonotype was seen only once. V and J are TRBV20-1 and TRBJ2-1, with 8 bases that match TRBD2. The junction had 11 bases not matched to a gene; V was cut back by 8 bases and J by 5 bases. This CDR3 has 14 amino acids. Germline V gene sequence: CDR1 DFQATT, CDR2 SNEGSKA (reference sequence). The CDR3 nucleotides read TGCAGTTGGTGGGATGTGCGGGGGGACAATGAGCAGTTCTTC. It yields the protein CSWWDVRGDNEQFF.

CDR3 region: CASSPLGQVRRPYEQYF. In DNA form, the CDR3 reads TGTGCCAGCAGCCCCCTGGGACAGGTCCGCCGGCCCTACGAGCAGTACTTC. V and J are TRBV7-9 and TRBJ2-7; TRBD1 matches at 8 bases. This CDR3 contains 17 residues. Germline V lookup: CDR1 SEHNR, CDR2 FQNEAQ (reference sequence). J lost 2 bases, V lost 5 bases, and 14 bases had no gene match.

The V call is TRBV10-3, the J call TRBJ2-4; 8 positions match TRBD1. The J call may be wrong; the DNA end is better matched by TRBJ2-7. The CDR3 has 16 residues. Germline-derived CDR1 and CDR2 are ENHRY and SYGVKD. In nucleotides, the CDR3 is TGTGCCATCATTGACGATTCGGGGGACAGGATATACGAGCAGTACTTC. Translation gives CAIIDDSGDRIYEQYF.

CDR3 coding DNA: TGTGCCAGCAGTTACTCTTGGGAGGGGACTTACACTGAAGCTTTCTTT. Protein: CASSYSWEGTYTEAFF. The J gene is TRBJ1-1, the V gene TRBV6-5; weak D call: TRBD1 (5 bases). Germline CDR1 is MNHEY and CDR2 is SVGAGI. The V and J ends lost 0 bases and 3 bases respectively, with 14 bases between them. The CDR3 totals 16 residues.

The V gene is TRBV20-1, the J gene TRBJ2-7; possible D gene TRBD1, 6 bases. The CDR3 is 13 residues long. V dropped 6 bases and J dropped 5 bases, with 17 bases sitting between them. Germline assignment: CDR1 DFQATT and CDR2 SNEGSKA (reference sequence). The CDR3 coding sequence is TGCAGTGCCGGCCGGACAGCCCTCCACGAGCAGTACTTC. Translation: CSAGRTALHEQYF.

This rearrangement joins TRBV7-2 to TRBJ2-1; TRBD1 matches at 9 bases. With V trimmed by 7 bases and J by 10 bases, 11 bases remained unmatched. The CDR3 is 14 residues long. Germline CDR1 is SGHTA and CDR2 is FQGNSA. CDR3 bases: TGTGCCAGCAAGCAGGACAGGGGATCAGACGAGCAGTTCTTC. Translation gives CASKQDRGSDEQFF.

This clonotype showed up just once. This chain joins TRBV7-2 and TRBJ1-1; 8 nucleotides align to TRBD1. Trimming at V came to 3 bases and at J to 11 bases, leaving 5 bases not matched to a gene. CDR1 and CDR2 (germline): SGHTA, FQGNSA. The length of the CDR3 is 12 residues. The CDR3 DNA is TGTGCCAGCAGCTTTGAAGGACAGGGCGCTTTCTTT. It is translated as CASSFEGQGAFF.

The chain employs TRBV6-5 and TRBJ2-5; either TRBD1 or TRBD2 may supply D (5 bases each). Trimming pared 0 bases from V and 7 bases from J, leaving 15 bases between. Germline-derived CDR1 and CDR2 are MNHEY and SVGAGI. The CDR3 is 15 amino acids. The CDR3 loop is CASSYSLQGGGTQYF. Written as DNA, the CDR3 is TGTGCCAGCAGTTACTCGTTGCAGGGTGGAGGGACCCAGTACTTC.

The CDR3 sequence: CASKPGQGSYEQYF. In nucleotides, the CDR3 is TGTGCCAGCAAGCCGGGACAGGGGTCCTACGAGCAGTACTTC. This chain uses TRBV12-3 or TRBV12-4 with TRBJ2-7; 10 nucleotides align to TRBD1. After removal of 7 bases from V and 1 base from J, the junction contained 4 bases not matched to a gene. CDR3 length: 14 residues.

This clonotype has only a few counts. The chain joins TRBV9 to TRBJ2-3, with 10 nucleotides matching TRBD2. The CDR3 has 18 amino acids. The junction had 15 bases not matched to a gene; V was cut back by 4 bases and J by 4 bases. The germline V gene encodes CDR1 SGDLS and CDR2 YYNGEE. CDR3 sequence: CASSYHPGGAGGSDTQYF. The CDR3 region has the DNA TGTGCCAGCAGCTACCATCCCGGGGGAGCGGGGGGGTCAGATACGCAGTATTTT. The whole variable domain, remainder taken from reference TRBV9 and TRBJ2-3, is DSGVTQTPKHLITATGQRVTLRCSPRSGDLSVYWYQQSLDQGLQFLIQYYNGEERAKGNILERFSAQQFPDLHSELNLSSLELGDSALYFCASSYHPGGAGGSDTQYFGPGTRLTVL.